The TCR beta chain under discussion was sequenced for a study of spatial heterogeneity in lung cancer. In the study overall: Alpha-chain detections were consistently fewer than beta-chain detections among the sequences.

This clonotype was found many times. Every TCR cDNA molecule bore a unique molecular identifier. TCRdb reanalysed the 5' RACE reads using MiXCR and keeps one entry per CDR3 protein. The sample records several thousand distinct CDR3 sequences, approximately 5% being singletons. Stated time point: sample taken at primary tumor resection. Whole RNA from tumor, nontumor lung or frozen PBMC was sequenced unsorted. The CDR3 length is 13 residues. Germline loops: CDR1 LGHDT, CDR2 YNNKEL (reference sequence). Trimming took 4 bases from V and 1 from J, leaving 7 bases between them. This clonotype was sampled from a female donor with early-stage non-small cell lung cancer. The material was normal lung tissue next to the tumor, obtained at surgery. The chain employs TRBV3-1 and TRBJ2-5; unclear D gene. CDR3 sequence: CASSPGPQETQYF. The DNA of the CDR3 is TGTGCCAGCAGCCCCGGCCCCCAAGAGACCCAGTACTTC.